This T cell receptor beta chain was sequenced during a study of brain T cells in children with intractable seizures. CDR3 length: 15 amino acids. CDR1 is SGHNT and CDR2 is YYREEE in the germline V gene (reference sequence). With 5 bases clipped from V and 5 bases from J, the junction kept 4 bases outside the gene matches. TCRdb keeps only in-frame clones here, not all; method: immunoSEQ multiplex PCR. Of around 20,000 clones in the sample, around 94% are singletons; the top ten hold roughly 6.7%. This receptor was obtained from a boy between 5 and 17 years old with focal cortical dysplasia and intractable seizures. The material sequenced was peripheral blood, taken at surgery. The chain combines TRBV5-4 with TRBJ2-1, with 13 bases matching TRBD2. The CDR3, as DNA: TGTGCCAGCAGTAAACTAGCGGGGGGGCACAATGAGCAGTTCTTC. Amino acids: CASSKLAGGHNEQFF.